The clone carrying this TCR beta chain was counted between two and nine times. The antigen remains unidentified. Genomic DNA constituted the template upon which TCR beta VDJ and CDR3 profiling was performed. Each CDR3 protein is one row after TCRdb ran MiXCR on the reads. The sample has around 120,000 distinct CDR3 sequences, roughly 40% seen once. Patients who underwent sequencing had shown CD8+CD57+ cell expansion by flow cytometry. Prior therapy had not been administered to any patient at the time of blood sampling. The entry originates in a study of CD8+CD57+ T cells in acquired aplastic anemia. The wider study: Mean DNA quantity obtained from sorted CD4+ and CD8+ cells was 2.5 to 4 ug.

Study-wide results and caveats: Common to patients and controls were roughly 30 CD8+ CDR3 sequences. Statistical testing detected no significant gap in CD8+ Simpson's diversity between patients and controls.

The clonotype originates from a human donor with aplastic anemia. The material sequenced was sorted CD4+, CD8+, or CD8+CD57+ T cells (not recorded which) from PBMCs.

The CDR3 reads CASSFDRSSPDTQYF. CDR3 DNA sequence: TGTGCCAGCAGCTTTGACCGCTCCTCGCCAGATACGCAGTATTTT. The chain recombines TRBV7-3 with TRBJ2-3, with D uncertain. This CDR3 is built from 15 residues. Germline loops: CDR1 SGHTA, CDR2 FQGTGA. Trimming took 3 bases from V and 4 from J, leaving 14 bases between them.